The rows below give T cell receptor beta chains drawn from one sample of a study of human versus mouse CDR3 diversity and MHC coevolution. TCRdb's table, derived via immunoSEQ multiplex PCR, lists solely in-frame clones and lacks some. The sample records tens of thousands of clones, approximately 94% being singletons. The sequenced material came from naive CD4+ T cells from blood. These receptors were obtained from a person between 60 and 69 years old in good health. CDR3s include the opening cysteine and the closing phenylalanine or tryptophan. D genes are given only for firm matches. For some rows the clone size is stated as once, few or many, or as a class when expanded; others skip it.

V gene,D gene,J gene,clone size,CDR3 protein,CDR3 DNA
TRBV14,TRBD1,TRBJ2-5,-,CAGSRDRDGTQYF,TGTGCCGGCAGCCGCGACAGGGACGGGACCCAGTACTTC
TRBV5-4,TRBD2,TRBJ2-3,-,CASSLGTSGTDTQYF,TGTGCCAGCAGCTTGGGGACTAGCGGCACAGATACGCAGTATTTT
TRBV2,-,TRBJ2-2,-,CASGGPITGELFF,TGTGCCAGCGGAGGACCGATCACCGGGGAGCTGTTTTTT
TRBV6-5,-,TRBJ1-2,-,CASSQGSGYTF,TGTGCCAGCAGTCAGGGGAGTGGCTACACCTTC
TRBV7-9,TRBD1,TRBJ1-5,-,CASSLGQGSNQPQHF,TGTGCCAGCAGCCTAGGACAGGGTAGCAATCAGCCCCAGCATTTT
TRBV5-6,-,TRBJ1-1,-,CASARLGGTEAFF,TGTGCCAGCGCGCGGCTGGGGGGCACTGAAGCTTTCTTT
TRBV30,TRBD2,TRBJ2-1,-,CAWSVSGLGSYGEQFF,TGTGCCTGGAGTGTTTCCGGACTAGGGAGTTACGGTGAGCAGTTCTTC
TRBV30,-,TRBJ1-2,-,CAWSVLQLGGYTF,TGTGCCTGGAGTGTACTACAATTGGGTGGCTACACCTTC
TRBV19,-,TRBJ2-1,-,CASSGQIYNEQFF,TGTGCCAGTAGCGGACAGATCTACAATGAGCAGTTCTTC
TRBV27,-,TRBJ2-7,-,CASSWLQDPYEQYF,TGTGCCAGCAGTTGGCTACAGGATCCCTACGAGCAGTACTTC
TRBV2,-,TRBJ2-6,few,CASSLVSGANVLTF,TGTGCCAGCAGTCTCGTCTCTGGGGCCAACGTCCTGACTTTC
TRBV21-1,-,TRBJ1-2,-,CASSKRSDRRYGYTF,TGTGCCAGCAGCAAAAGGTCTGACAGACGATATGGCTACACCTTC
TRBV27,-,TRBJ2-3,-,CASRTQGDTQYF,TGTGCCAGCCGCACCCAGGGCGATACGCAGTATTTT
TRBV7-9,TRBD2,TRBJ2-7,once,CASSRLAHEQYF,TGTGCCAGCAGCCGACTAGCCCACGAGCAGTACTTC
TRBV7-2,-,TRBJ2-5,-,CASSWGGPTETQYF,TGTGCCAGCAGTTGGGGGGGGCCCACGGAGACCCAGTACTTC
TRBV5-4,TRBD2,TRBJ2-3,-,CASSLTKFSGVADTQYF,TGTGCCAGCAGCTTGACTAAGTTTAGCGGGGTGGCAGATACGCAGTATTTT
TRBV5-6,-,TRBJ2-7,-,CASSLALGAKYEQYF,TGTGCCAGCAGCTTGGCCCTAGGGGCTAAGTACGAGCAGTACTTC
TRBV11-3,-,TRBJ2-1,-,CASSLVRGGEQFF,TGTGCCAGCAGCTTAGTTAGGGGGGGTGAGCAGTTCTTC
TRBV6-5,-,TRBJ2-5,-,CASSYSKGLQETQYF,TGTGCCAGCAGTTACTCGAAGGGGTTACAAGAGACCCAGTACTTC
TRBV7-9,TRBD1,TRBJ2-7,-,CASSLDRIYDEQYF,TGTGCCAGCAGCTTGGACAGGATTTACGACGAGCAGTACTTC
TRBV19,-,TRBJ1-2,-,CASSPQTELGYTF,TGTGCCAGTAGTCCTCAGACAGAGTTGGGCTACACCTTC
TRBV6-1,-,TRBJ1-1,-,CASSAPGTEAFF,TGTGCCAGCAGCGCCCCGGGAACTGAAGCTTTCTTT
TRBV11-3,-,TRBJ2-3,-,CASSSTDTQYF,TGTGCCAGCTCGAGCACAGATACGCAGTATTTT
TRBV2,-,TRBJ2-1,-,CASRGGLDVGEQFF,TGTGCCAGCAGGGGGGGACTGGATGTAGGTGAGCAGTTCTTC
TRBV2,TRBD2,TRBJ2-7,-,CASSGLAGAYEQYF,TGTGCCAGCAGTGGACTAGCGGGAGCCTACGAGCAGTACTTC
TRBV25-1,TRBD1,TRBJ2-5,-,CASAPSGTGKGDETQYF,TGTGCCAGCGCCCCCTCAGGGACAGGGAAAGGCGACGAGACCCAGTACTTC
TRBV4-1,TRBD1,TRBJ2-7,-,CASSQNRGYSYEQYF,TGCGCCAGCAGCCAAAACAGGGGCTACTCCTACGAGCAGTACTTC
TRBV4-1,-,TRBJ1-2,-,CASSQTGRGPNYGYTF,TGCGCCAGCAGCCAAACCGGGAGGGGCCCGAACTATGGCTACACCTTC
TRBV18,-,TRBJ1-5,-,CASSPREGNQPQHF,TGTGCCAGCTCACCAAGGGAGGGCAATCAGCCCCAGCATTTT
TRBV5-4,-,TRBJ1-4,-,CASSSTKDATNEKLFF,TGTGCCAGCAGCTCGACTAAAGATGCAACTAATGAAAAACTGTTTTTT
TRBV18,-,TRBJ2-7,-,CASSSGTLGYEQYF,TGTGCCAGCTCATCCGGGACTCTGGGCTACGAGCAGTACTTC
TRBV6-5,TRBD2,TRBJ2-7,-,CASSKTSGSTHEQYF,TGTGCCAGCAGTAAAACTAGCGGGAGTACCCACGAGCAGTACTTC
TRBV9,TRBD2,TRBJ2-1,-,CASSVKLAGADNEQFF,TGTGCCAGCAGCGTAAAACTAGCGGGAGCAGACAATGAGCAGTTCTTC
TRBV18,TRBD1,TRBJ2-1,-,CASSIPLGTGGGEQFF,TGTGCCAGCTCAATTCCTCTCGGGACAGGGGGCGGTGAGCAGTTCTTC
TRBV5-1,TRBD1,TRBJ2-7,-,CASSLSGQSYEQYF,TGCGCCAGCAGCTTGTCGGGACAGTCCTACGAGCAGTACTTC
TRBV19,-,TRBJ2-7,-,CASSKKGTGYEQYF,TGTGCCAGTAGTAAAAAGGGGACTGGCTACGAGCAGTACTTC
TRBV27,TRBD2,TRBJ2-7,-,CASSLGGVTYEQYF,TGTGCCAGCAGTTTGGGGGGGGTCACCTACGAGCAGTACTTC
TRBV5-1,TRBD1,TRBJ1-1,-,CASSWGQENTEAFF,TGCGCCAGCAGCTGGGGACAGGAAAACACTGAAGCTTTCTTT
TRBV18,-,TRBJ1-1,-,CASSPGGGGLEAFF,TGTGCCAGCTCACCCGGGGGAGGGGGGCTTGAAGCTTTCTTT
TRBV2,-,TRBJ2-7,once,CASSERQTNEQYF,TGTGCCAGCAGTGAAAGACAGACAAACGAGCAGTACTTC